One T cell receptor beta chain is described in this entry. This entry belongs to a study of human T cells and chemical hapten exposure. Documented time point: patch test 1, 2 weeks after DPC sensitization. As to treatment: therapeutic diphenylcyclopropenone sensitization with weekly scalp DPC. Extraction yielded total RNA from whole blood (unfractionated). Using its own MiXCR run on the RACE reads, TCRdb lists one record per CDR3 protein. The data contain around 380,000 distinct CDR3 sequences, 4% to 5.5% of them singletons. The input for sequencing was whole blood, taken in connection with sensitization to the hapten diphenylcyclopropenone (DPC). The sequence was obtained from a woman aged 45-65 years with alopecia areata. Some clones in this sample may be carry-over from other donors' samples.

Written as DNA, the CDR3 is TGTGCCAGCAGTTCCTCCCCGAACCAGCCCCAGCATTTT. Translated, it gives CASSSSPNQPQHF. The gene calls are TRBV6-5 and TRBJ1-5; no definite D call. Per germline, CDR1 MNHEY and CDR2 SVGAGI. The CDR3 has 13 amino acids. Trimming took off 4 bases at V and 7 bases at J, with 11 bases between the two ends.